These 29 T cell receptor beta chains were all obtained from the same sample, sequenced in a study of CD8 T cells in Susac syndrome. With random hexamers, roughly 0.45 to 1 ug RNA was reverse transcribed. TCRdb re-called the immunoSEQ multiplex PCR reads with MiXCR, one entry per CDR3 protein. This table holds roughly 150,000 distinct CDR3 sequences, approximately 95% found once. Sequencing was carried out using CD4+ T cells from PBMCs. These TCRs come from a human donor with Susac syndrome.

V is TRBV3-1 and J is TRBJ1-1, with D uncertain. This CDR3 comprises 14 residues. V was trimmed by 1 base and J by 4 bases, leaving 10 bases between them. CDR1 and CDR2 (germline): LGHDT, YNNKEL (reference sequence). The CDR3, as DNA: TGTGCCAGCAGCCAAGGGAGGGTAAGCACTGAAGCTTTCTTT. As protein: CASSQGRVSTEAFF.

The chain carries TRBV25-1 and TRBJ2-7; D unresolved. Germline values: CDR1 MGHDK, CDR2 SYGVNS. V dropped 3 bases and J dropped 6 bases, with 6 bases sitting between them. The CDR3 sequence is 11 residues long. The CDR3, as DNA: TGTGCCAGCAGTGAGTGGGGCGAGCAGTACTTC. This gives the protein CASSEWGEQYF.

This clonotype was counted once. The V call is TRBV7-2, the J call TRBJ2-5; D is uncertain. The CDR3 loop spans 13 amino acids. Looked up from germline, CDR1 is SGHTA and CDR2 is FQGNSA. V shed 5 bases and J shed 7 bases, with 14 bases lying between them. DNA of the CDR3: TGTGCCAGCAGCGATGGGGTAGCTGGGACCCAGTACTTC. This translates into CASSDGVAGTQYF.

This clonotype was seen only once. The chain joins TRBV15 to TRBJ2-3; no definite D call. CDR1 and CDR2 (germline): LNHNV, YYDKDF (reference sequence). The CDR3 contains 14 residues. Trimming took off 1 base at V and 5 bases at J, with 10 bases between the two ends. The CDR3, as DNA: TGTGCCACCAGCAGAGGTGCAGGTGAAGATACGCAGTATTTT. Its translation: CATSRGAGEDTQYF.

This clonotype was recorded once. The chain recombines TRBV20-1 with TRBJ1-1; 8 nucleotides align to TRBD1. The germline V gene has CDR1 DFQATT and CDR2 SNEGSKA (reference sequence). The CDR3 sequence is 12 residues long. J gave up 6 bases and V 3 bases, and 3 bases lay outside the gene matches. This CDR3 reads CSASDRGPEAFF. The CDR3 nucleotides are TGCAGTGCTAGTGACAGGGGCCCTGAAGCTTTCTTT.

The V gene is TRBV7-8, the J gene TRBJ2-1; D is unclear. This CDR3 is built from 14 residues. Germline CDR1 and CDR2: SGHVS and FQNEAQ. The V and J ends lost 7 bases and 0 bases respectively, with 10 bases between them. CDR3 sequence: CASNPVSSYNEQFF. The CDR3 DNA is TGTGCCAGCAATCCAGTCAGCTCCTACAATGAGCAGTTCTTC. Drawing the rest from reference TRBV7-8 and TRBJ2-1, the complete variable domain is GAGVSQSPRYKVAKRGQDVALRCDPISGHVSLFWYQQALGQGPEFLTYFQNEAQLDKSGLPSDRFFAERPEGSVSTLKIQRTQQEDSAVYLCASNPVSSYNEQFFGPGTRLTVL.

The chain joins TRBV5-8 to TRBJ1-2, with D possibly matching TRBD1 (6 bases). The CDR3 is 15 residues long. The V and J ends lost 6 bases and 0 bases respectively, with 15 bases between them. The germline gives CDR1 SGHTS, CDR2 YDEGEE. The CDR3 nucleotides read TGTGCCAGCATTAATACAGGGTACGCTAACTATGGCTACACCTTC. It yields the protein CASINTGYANYGYTF.

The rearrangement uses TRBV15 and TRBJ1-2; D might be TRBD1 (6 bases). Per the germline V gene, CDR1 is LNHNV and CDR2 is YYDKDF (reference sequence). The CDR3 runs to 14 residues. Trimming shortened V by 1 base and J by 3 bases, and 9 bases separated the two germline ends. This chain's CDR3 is CATSRARQDYGYTF. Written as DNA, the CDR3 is TGTGCCACCAGCAGAGCACGACAGGACTATGGCTACACCTTC.

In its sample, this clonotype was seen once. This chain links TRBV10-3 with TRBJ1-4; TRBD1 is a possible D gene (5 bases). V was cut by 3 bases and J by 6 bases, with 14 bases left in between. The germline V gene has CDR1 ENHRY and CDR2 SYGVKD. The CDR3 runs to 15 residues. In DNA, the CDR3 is TGTGCCATCAGTGATGTCGGGGAAGGGGATGAAAAACTGTTTTTT. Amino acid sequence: CAISDVGEGDEKLFF.

The DNA of the CDR3 is TGCGCCAGCAGCTTGGGAGTAAGACAGGGATACAATGAGCAGTTCTTC. Amino acid sequence: CASSLGVRQGYNEQFF. The chain has TRBV5-1 and TRBJ2-1; 7 bases are a match to TRBD1. Germline CDR1 reads SGHRS; CDR2 reads YFSETQ. The CDR3 runs 16 residues. With 0 bases clipped from V and 4 bases from J, the junction kept 7 bases outside the gene matches.

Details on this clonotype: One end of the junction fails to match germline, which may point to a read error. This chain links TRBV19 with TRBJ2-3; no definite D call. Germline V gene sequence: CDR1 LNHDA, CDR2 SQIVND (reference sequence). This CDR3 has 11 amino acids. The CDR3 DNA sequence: TGCGCCAGCAGCATAGCAGATACGCAGTATTTT. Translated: CASSIADTQYF.

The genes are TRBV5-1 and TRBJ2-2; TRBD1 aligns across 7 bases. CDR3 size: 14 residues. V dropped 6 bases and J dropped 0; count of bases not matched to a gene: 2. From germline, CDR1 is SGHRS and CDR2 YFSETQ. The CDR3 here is CASNDRANTGELFF. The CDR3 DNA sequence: TGCGCCAGCAATGACAGGGCGAACACCGGGGAGCTGTTTTTT.

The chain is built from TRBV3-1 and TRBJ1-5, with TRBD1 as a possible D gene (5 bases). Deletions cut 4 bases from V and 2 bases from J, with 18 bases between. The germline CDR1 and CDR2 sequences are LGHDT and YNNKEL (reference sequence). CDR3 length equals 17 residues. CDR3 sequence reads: CASSPDSRAEGNQPQHF. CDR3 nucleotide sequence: TGTGCCAGCAGCCCAGACAGCAGGGCGGAGGGCAATCAGCCCCAGCATTTT.

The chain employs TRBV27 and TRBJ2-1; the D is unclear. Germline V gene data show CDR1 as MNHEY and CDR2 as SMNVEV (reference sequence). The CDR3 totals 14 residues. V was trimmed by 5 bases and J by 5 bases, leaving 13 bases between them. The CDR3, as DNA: TGTGCCAGCAGTCCTTTAGAATTCCACAATGAGCAGTTCTTC. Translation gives CASSPLEFHNEQFF.

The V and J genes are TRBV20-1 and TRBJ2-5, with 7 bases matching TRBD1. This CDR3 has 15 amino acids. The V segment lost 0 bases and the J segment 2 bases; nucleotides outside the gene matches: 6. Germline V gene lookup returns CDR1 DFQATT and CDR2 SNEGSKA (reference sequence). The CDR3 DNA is TGCAGTGCTAGAGATCCAGGGGGTAGGCAAGAGACCCAGTACTTC. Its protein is CSARDPGGRQETQYF.

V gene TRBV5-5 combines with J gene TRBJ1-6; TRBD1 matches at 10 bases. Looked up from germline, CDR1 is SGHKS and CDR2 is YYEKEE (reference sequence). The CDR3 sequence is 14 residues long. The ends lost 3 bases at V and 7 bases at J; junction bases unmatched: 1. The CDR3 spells CASSSDRGNSPLHF. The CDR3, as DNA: TGTGCCAGCAGCTCGGACAGGGGGAATTCACCCCTCCACTTT.

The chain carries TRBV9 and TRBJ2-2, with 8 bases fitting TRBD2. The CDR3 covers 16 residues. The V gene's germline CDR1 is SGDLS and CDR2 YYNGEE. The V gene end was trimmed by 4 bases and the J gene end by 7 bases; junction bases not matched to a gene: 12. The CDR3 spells CASSPFPQRGYGELFF. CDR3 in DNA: TGTGCCAGCAGCCCCTTCCCCCAGCGGGGGTACGGGGAGCTGTTTTTT.

The CDR3 nucleotides are TGTGCCAGCGGAGGGGAAAAACTGTTTTTT. Translation gives CASGGEKLFF. This chain uses TRBV7-9 with TRBJ1-4, with unresolved D. The CDR3 runs to 10 residues. Germline V gene sequence: CDR1 SEHNR, CDR2 FQNEAQ (reference sequence). Trimming cost V 8 bases and J 8 bases, with 6 bases left between them.

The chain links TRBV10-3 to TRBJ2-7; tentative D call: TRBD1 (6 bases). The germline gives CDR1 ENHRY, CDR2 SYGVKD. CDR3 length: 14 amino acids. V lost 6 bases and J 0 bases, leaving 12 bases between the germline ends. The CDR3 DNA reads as TGTGCCATCAGAACTGGGACAAACTCCTACGAGCAGTACTTC. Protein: CAIRTGTNSYEQYF.

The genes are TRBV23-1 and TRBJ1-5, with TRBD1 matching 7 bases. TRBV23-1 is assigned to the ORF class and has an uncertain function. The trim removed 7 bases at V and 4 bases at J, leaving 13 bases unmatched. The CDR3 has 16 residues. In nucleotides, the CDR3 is TGCGCCAGCACCCAGGGGGAGAGGGCCCTTAATCAGCCCCAGCATTTT. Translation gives CASTQGERALNQPQHF.

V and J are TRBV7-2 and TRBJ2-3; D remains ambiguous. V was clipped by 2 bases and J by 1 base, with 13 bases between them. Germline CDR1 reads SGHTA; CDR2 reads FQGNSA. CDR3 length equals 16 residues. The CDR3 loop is CASSLWGGKGTDTQYF. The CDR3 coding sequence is TGTGCCAGCAGCTTATGGGGTGGGAAAGGCACAGATACGCAGTATTTT.

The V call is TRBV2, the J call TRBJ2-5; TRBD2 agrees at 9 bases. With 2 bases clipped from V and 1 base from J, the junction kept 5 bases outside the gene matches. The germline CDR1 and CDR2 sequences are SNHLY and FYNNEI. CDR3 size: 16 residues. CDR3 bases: TGTGCCAGCAGTGAACGGCTAGCGGGACTCCAAGAGACCCAGTACTTC. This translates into CASSERLAGLQETQYF.

The CDR3 DNA reads as TGCAGTGCTGGAGGGGAAGGGCACGGCTACACCTTC. Encoded protein: CSAGGEGHGYTF. The V call is TRBV20-1, the J call TRBJ1-2; D is possibly TRBD1 (5 bases). The ends were cut back, 5 bases at V and 8 bases at J, with 15 bases in the middle. Per the germline V gene, CDR1 is DFQATT and CDR2 is SNEGSKA (reference sequence). This CDR3 spans 12 amino acids.

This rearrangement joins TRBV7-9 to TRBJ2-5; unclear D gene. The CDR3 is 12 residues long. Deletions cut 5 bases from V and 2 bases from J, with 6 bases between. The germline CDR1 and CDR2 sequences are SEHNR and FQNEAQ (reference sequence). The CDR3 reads CASSQDQETQYF. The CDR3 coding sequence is TGTGCCAGCAGCCAGGATCAAGAGACCCAGTACTTC.

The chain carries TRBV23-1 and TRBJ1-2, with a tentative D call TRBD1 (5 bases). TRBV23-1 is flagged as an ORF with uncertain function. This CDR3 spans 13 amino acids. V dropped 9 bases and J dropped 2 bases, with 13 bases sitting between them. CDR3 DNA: TGCGCCAGGATCCCCCCAGGGAACTATGGCTACACCTTC. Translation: CARIPPGNYGYTF.

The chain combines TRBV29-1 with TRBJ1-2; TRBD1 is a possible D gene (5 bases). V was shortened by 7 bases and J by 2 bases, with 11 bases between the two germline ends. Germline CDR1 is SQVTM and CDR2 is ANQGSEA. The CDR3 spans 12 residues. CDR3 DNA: TGCAGCGCTGCGGACACGAACTATGGCTACACCTTC. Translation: CSAADTNYGYTF.

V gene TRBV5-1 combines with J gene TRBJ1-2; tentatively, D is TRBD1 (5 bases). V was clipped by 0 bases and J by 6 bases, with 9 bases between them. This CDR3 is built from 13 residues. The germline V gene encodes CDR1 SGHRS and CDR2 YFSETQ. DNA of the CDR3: TGCGCCAGCAGCTTGGTTGGGGGAGATGGCTACACCTTC. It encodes CASSLVGGDGYTF.

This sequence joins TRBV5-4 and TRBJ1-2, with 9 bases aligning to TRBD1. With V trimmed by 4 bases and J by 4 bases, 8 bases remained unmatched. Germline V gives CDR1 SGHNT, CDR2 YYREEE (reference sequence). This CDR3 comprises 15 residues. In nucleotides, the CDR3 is TGTGCCAGCAGCCGCGAGGACAGGGGCGCCTATGGCTACACCTTC. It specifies CASSREDRGAYGYTF.

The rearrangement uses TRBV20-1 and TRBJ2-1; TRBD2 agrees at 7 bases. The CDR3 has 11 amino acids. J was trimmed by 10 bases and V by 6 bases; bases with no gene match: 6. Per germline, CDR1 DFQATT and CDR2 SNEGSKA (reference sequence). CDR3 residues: CSATLADEQFF. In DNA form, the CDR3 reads TGCAGTGCAACCCTAGCGGACGAGCAGTTCTTC.